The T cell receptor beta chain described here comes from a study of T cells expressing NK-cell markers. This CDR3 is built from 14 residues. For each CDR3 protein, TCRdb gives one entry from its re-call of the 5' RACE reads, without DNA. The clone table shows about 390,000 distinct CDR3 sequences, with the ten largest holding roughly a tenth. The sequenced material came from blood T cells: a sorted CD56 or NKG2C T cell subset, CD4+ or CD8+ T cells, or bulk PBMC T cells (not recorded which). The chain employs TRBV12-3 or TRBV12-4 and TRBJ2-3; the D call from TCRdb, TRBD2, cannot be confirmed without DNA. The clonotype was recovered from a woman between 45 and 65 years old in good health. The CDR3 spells CASSLARDSHTQYF.